In this sample, the clone carrying this T cell receptor (beta chain) turned up once. Its cognate antigen is unknown. The data were taken from a study of T cell responses to AZD1222 COVID-19 vaccine. Study results and caveats: Nearly half of spike-specific TCRs reportedly target unmutated variant regions. Spike-specific TCR breadth rose after two AZD1222 doses, and depth rose as well. Only a handful of AZD1222 recipients were seropositive at baseline. Only after the peak T cell response were repertoires sampled.

The repertoire was sequenced with immunoSEQ multiplex PCR; TCRdb's copy has only in-frame clones and lacks some. The sample lists 86,000 or so clones; around 90% were seen once. The germline CDR1 and CDR2 sequences are SEHNR and FQNEAQ (reference sequence). The ends lost 3 bases at V and 3 bases at J; junction bases unmatched: 9. The CDR3 consists of 16 residues. Here the sequenced sample was peripheral blood, taken 28 days after the second AZD1222 dose. The receptor was derived from an adult who received the AZD1222 COVID-19 vaccine. The chain has TRBV7-9 and TRBJ1-2; TRBD1 matches at 8 bases. The CDR3 region is CASSLATGGSHYGYTF. CDR3 sequence (DNA): TGTGCCAGCAGCTTGGCCACAGGGGGTTCACACTATGGCTACACCTTC.